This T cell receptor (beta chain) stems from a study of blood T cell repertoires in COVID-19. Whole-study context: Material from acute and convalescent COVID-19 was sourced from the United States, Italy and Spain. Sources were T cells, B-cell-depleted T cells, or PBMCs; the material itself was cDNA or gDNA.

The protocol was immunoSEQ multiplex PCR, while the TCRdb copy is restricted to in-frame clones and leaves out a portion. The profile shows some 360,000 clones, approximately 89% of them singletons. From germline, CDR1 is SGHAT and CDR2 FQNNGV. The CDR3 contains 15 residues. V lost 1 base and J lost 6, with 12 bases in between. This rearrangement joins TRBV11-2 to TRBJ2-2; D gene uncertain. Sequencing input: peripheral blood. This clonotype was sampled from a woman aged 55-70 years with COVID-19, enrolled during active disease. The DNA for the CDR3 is TGTGCCAGCAGCTTAGGTCACCGGTTCGCCGGGGAGCTGTTTTTT. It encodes CASSLGHRFAGELFF.